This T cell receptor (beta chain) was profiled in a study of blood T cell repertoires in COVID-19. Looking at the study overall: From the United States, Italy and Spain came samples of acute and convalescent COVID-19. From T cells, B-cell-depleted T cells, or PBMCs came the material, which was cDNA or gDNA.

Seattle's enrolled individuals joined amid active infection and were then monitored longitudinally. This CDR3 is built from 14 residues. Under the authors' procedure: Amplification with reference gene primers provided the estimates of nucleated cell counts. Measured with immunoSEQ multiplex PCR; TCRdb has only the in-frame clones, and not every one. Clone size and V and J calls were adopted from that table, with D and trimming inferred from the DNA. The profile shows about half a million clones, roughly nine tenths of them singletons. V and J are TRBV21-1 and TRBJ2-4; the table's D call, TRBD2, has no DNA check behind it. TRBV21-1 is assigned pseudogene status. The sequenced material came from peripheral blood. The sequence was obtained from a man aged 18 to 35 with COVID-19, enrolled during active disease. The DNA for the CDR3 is TGTGCCAGCAGCTGGGCGGGCGGCAAAAACATTCAGTACTTC. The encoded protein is CASSWAGGKNIQYF.